Listed below are T cell receptor beta chains from one sample, sequenced in a study of cytomegalovirus exposure and HLA in healthy donors. Data came from immunoSEQ multiplex PCR; TCRdb stores just in-frame clones and leaves some out. The data show some 250,000 clones, around 88% seen once. Sequences were obtained from PBMCs. The receptors shown here come from a woman in her twenties or thirties in good health and CMV-seropositive. Each CDR3 is given with its conserved first and last residue. The D gene is left open where the match is weak. Size is stated for part of the rows, as once, few or many counts, or as a class when the clone is expanded.

>TRBJ2-7|NA|TRBV23-1|15|TRBD1
TGCGCCAGCAGTCAGGACAGGGGTGGTCCCTACGAGCAGTACTTC
CASSQDRGGPYEQYF
>TRBJ1-2|NA|TRBV30|15|NA
TGTGCCTGGAGTGTCACCCCGACAGTGAACTATGGCTACACCTTC
CAWSVTPTVNYGYTF
>TRBJ2-7|NA|TRBV29-1|13|NA
TGCAGCGTTGTTGAGACTACCAGTTACGAGCAGTACTTC
CSVVETTSYEQYF
>TRBJ2-1|NA|TRBV28|11|NA
TGTGCCAGCAGGGGTCGGAGTGGGCAGTTCTTC
CASRGRSGQFF
>TRBJ2-7|few|TRBV6-5|13|TRBD2
TGTGCCAGCAGACGACTAGCGGGCGGCGAGCAGTACTTC
CASRRLAGGEQYF
>TRBJ2-7|NA|TRBV18|16|TRBD2
TGTGCCAGCTCACCGGGACTAGCGGGAGAAGTAGGCGAGCAGTACTTC
CASSPGLAGEVGEQYF
>TRBJ1-1|NA|TRBV2|13|NA
TGTGCCAGCAGTGACCAGGTGAACACTGAAGCTTTCTTT
CASSDQVNTEAFF
>TRBJ1-2|NA|TRBV7-8|16|TRBD1
TGTGCCAGCAGCTTAAACCAGGGACAGGGGGACTATGGCTACACCTTC
CASSLNQGQGDYGYTF
>TRBJ2-3|NA|TRBV5-4|16|TRBD2
TGTGCCAGCAGCTTGGTTGCGGGAGGGCCAACAGATACGCAGTATTTT
CASSLVAGGPTDTQYF
>TRBJ2-4|few|TRBV4-2|17|NA
TGTGCCAGCAGCCAGTGGACAGTAACCTTAGCCAAAAACATTCAGTACTTC
CASSQWTVTLAKNIQYF
>TRBJ2-1|NA|TRBV7-9|14|NA
TGTGCCAGCAGCTTAGTACAGACGTACAATGAGCAGTTCTTC
CASSLVQTYNEQFF
>TRBJ2-7|NA|TRBV19|15|TRBD1
TGTGCCAGTAGTATTGAGGGACAGGGGTCGTACGAGCAGTACTTC
CASSIEGQGSYEQYF
>TRBJ2-1|NA|TRBV27|15|NA
TGTGCCAGCAGTCCGACAGACGGGTCTTACAATGAGCAGTTCTTC
CASSPTDGSYNEQFF
>TRBJ2-1|NA|TRBV27|16|NA
TGTGCCAGCAGTGGGGACTTGTGGGAGGGGGACAATGAGCAGTTCTTC
CASSGDLWEGDNEQFF
>TRBJ1-5|few|TRBV5-4|13|TRBD1
TGTGCCAGCAGCTTACACAGGGGACAGCCCCAGCATTTT
CASSLHRGQPQHF
>TRBJ2-3|once|TRBV6-1|15|TRBD2
TGTGCCAGCATGTTAGCCAGCGGGAGTATAGATACGCAGTATTTT
CASMLASGSIDTQYF